This T cell receptor beta chain was documented in a study of control samples from healthy donors and cancer patients. Some clones are missing from TCRdb's copy, which holds only in-frame ones; the method was immunoSEQ multiplex PCR. The sample has around 70,000 clones, about 95% seen once. With 3 bases removed from V and 5 bases from J, the gap between germline ends came to 19 bases. Germline lookup yields CDR1 LNHNV and CDR2 YYDKDF (reference sequence). This CDR3 is 16 amino acids long. The chain has TRBV15 and TRBJ1-2; no definite D call. This receptor was identified in a woman in her twenties or thirties in good health. Sequencing was done on a sample of blood. The CDR3: CATSSDGMTKPYGYTF. The CDR3 DNA reads TGTGCCACCAGCAGCGACGGCATGACCAAACCGTATGGCTACACCTTC.